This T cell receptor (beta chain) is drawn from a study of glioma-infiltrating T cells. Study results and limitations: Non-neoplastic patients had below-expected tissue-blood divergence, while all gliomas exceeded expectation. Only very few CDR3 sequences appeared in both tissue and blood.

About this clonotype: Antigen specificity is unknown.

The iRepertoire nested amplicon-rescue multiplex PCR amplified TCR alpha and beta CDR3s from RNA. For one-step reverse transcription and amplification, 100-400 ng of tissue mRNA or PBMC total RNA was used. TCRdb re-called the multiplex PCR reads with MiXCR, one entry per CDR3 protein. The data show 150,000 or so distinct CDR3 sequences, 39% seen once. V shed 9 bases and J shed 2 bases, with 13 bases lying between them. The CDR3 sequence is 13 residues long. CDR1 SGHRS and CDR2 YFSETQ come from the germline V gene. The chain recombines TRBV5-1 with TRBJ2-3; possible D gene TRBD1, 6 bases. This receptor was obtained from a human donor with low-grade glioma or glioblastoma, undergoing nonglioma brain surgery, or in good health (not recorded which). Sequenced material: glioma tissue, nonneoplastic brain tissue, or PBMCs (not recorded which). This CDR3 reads CATSQGYTDTQYF. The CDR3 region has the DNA TGCGCCACGTCACAGGGATACACAGATACGCAGTATTTT.